These 26 T cell receptor beta chains originate from one sample sequenced in a study of naive and memory T cell subsets. The library had UMIs added by 3' ligation of an oligonucleotide to TCR cDNA. Four PCR rounds used nested alpha and beta constant region primers plus the SP2 primer. TCRdb itself ran the 5' RACE reads through MiXCR, one entry per CDR3 protein. This table has approximately 30,000 distinct CDR3 sequences, 16% appearing once. The receptors originated from a female donor in good health.

This clonotype was seen at least ten times. The rearrangement links TRBV20-1 to TRBJ2-7; maybe TRBD1 (6 bases). V dropped 4 bases and J dropped 7 bases, with 17 bases sitting between them. In germline, CDR1 is DFQATT, CDR2 SNEGSKA (reference sequence). The CDR3 has 13 amino acids. CDR3 DNA: TGCAGTGCTACCGGGACACCCAACCAGGAGCAGTACTTC. Translating gives CSATGTPNQEQYF.

This clonotype is classed as medium-sized (0.01 to 0.1%). The chain combines TRBV11-3 with TRBJ2-6; 7 bases align to TRBD1. The V segment lost 3 bases and the J segment 4 bases; nucleotides outside the gene matches: 9. This CDR3 has 17 residues. CDR1 is SGHNT, CDR2 YENEEA, per germline. The CDR3 DNA sequence: TGTGCCAGCAGCTTGAGCGGCAGGGGGTCCGGGGCCAACGTCCTGACTTTC. This gives the protein CASSLSGRGSGANVLTF.

This chain joins TRBV10-1 and TRBJ1-2, with D tentatively TRBD1 (5 bases). CDR1 and CDR2 (germline): WNHNN, SYGVQD (reference sequence). This CDR3 is built from 13 residues. Between the trimmed V and J ends, which lost 4 bases and 2 bases, there was a span of 8 bases. The CDR3 reads CASSVGDNYGYTF. In DNA form, the CDR3 reads TGCGCCAGCAGTGTGGGGGACAACTATGGCTACACCTTC.

This clonotype came up many times. The chain is built from TRBV29-1 and TRBJ1-2; the D gene is possibly TRBD1 (5 bases). Trimming cost V 7 bases and J 4 bases, with 10 bases left between them. There are 11 residues in the CDR3. The germline CDR1 and CDR2 sequences are SQVTM and ANQGSEA. CDR3 bases: TGCAGCGGTGACAGCCCCTATGGCTACACCTTC. Encoded protein: CSGDSPYGYTF.

About this clonotype: A much larger clone differs by one base, so this may be a read error. The chain recombines TRBV12-3 or TRBV12-4 with TRBJ2-1; a possible D gene is TRBD1 (5 bases). Trimming took off 4 bases at V and 10 bases at J, with 8 bases between the two ends. CDR3 size: 11 residues. The CDR3 spells CASSWGSEQFF. CDR3 bases: TGTGCCAGCAGTTGGGGCAGCGAGCAGTTCTTC.

This clonotype was counted a few times. The chain uses TRBV9 and TRBJ1-1, with 9 nucleotides matching TRBD1. The V segment lost 2 bases and the J segment 6 bases; nucleotides outside the gene matches: 5. Germline loops: CDR1 SGDLS, CDR2 YYNGEE. CDR3 length: 14 residues. The CDR3 nucleotides are TGTGCCAGCAGCGTTGGGACAGGGTCACCTGAAGCTTTCTTT. This gives the protein CASSVGTGSPEAFF.

The chain uses TRBV7-2 and TRBJ2-2, with 10 bases fitting TRBD1. The CDR3 spans 16 residues. CDR1 SGHTA and CDR2 FQGNSA come from the germline V gene. The V gene end was trimmed by 5 bases and the J gene end by 5 bases; junction bases not matched to a gene: 8. The CDR3 DNA reads TGTGCCAGCAGCACCCGACAGGGGGCAGGGACCGGGGAGCTGTTTTTT. As protein: CASSTRQGAGTGELFF.

The rearrangement uses TRBV5-1 and TRBJ2-7; a weak D match, TRBD1 (6 bases). Germline V lookup: CDR1 SGHRS, CDR2 YFSETQ. The germline V and J ends were trimmed by 1 base and 5 bases, with 16 bases remaining between them. This CDR3 is built from 15 residues. As DNA, the CDR3 is TGCGCCAGCAGCTTGTGGACAGCCAGGGGAGACGAGCAGTACTTC. Its protein is CASSLWTARGDEQYF.

This clonotype was recorded a few times. This rearrangement joins TRBV6-5 to TRBJ1-1; D is perhaps TRBD1 (5 bases). This CDR3 has 16 amino acids. The germline V and J ends were trimmed by 5 bases and 1 base, with 17 bases remaining between them. CDR1 MNHEY and CDR2 SVGAGI come from the germline V gene. CDR3 amino acids: CASSKHSTVTNTEAFF. The DNA for the CDR3 is TGTGCCAGCAGTAAACACTCGACAGTTACGAACACTGAAGCTTTCTTT.

This clonotype was seen many times. This chain joins TRBV11-2 and TRBJ1-6; D remains unclear. The CDR3 runs to 14 residues. Trimming took 1 base from V and 7 from J, leaving 8 bases between them. In germline, CDR1 is SGHAT, CDR2 FQNNGV. The CDR3 DNA sequence: TGTGCCAGCAGCTTAGGGTCGCCCAATTCACCCCTCCACTTT. Its protein product is CASSLGSPNSPLHF.

This clonotype was found many times. The genes are TRBV27 and TRBJ2-5; 8 nucleotides align to TRBD1. The CDR3 is made up of 15 amino acids. J was trimmed by 5 bases and V by 1 base; bases with no gene match: 6. Looked up from germline, CDR1 is MNHEY and CDR2 is SMNVEV (reference sequence). CDR3 loop: CASSLWSGGVETQYF. The CDR3, as DNA: TGTGCCAGCAGTTTATGGTCAGGGGGCGTGGAGACCCAGTACTTC.

The sample holds many counts of this clonotype. The chain recombines TRBV3-1 with TRBJ1-5, with D unclear. V was cut by 8 bases and J by 1 base, with 12 bases left in between. Germline values: CDR1 LGHDT, CDR2 YNNKEL (reference sequence). CDR3 length: 14 amino acids. CDR3 in amino acids: CASAPAGSNQPQHF. The CDR3 region has the DNA TGTGCCAGCGCCCCAGCCGGCAGCAATCAGCCCCAGCATTTT.

This clonotype was recorded at least ten times. The rearrangement joins TRBV27 to TRBJ1-5, with D possibly TRBD1 on 6 matching bases. The CDR3 sequence is 12 residues long. In germline, CDR1 is MNHEY, CDR2 SMNVEV (reference sequence). V was clipped by 6 bases and J by 5 bases, with 8 bases between them. The CDR3 DNA follows: TGTGCCAGCAGGAACAGGGATCAGCCCCAGCATTTT. Protein: CASRNRDQPQHF.

This clonotype was observed a few times. The chain combines TRBV13 with TRBJ2-3; D might be TRBD1 or TRBD2, each matching 5 bases. The CDR3 sequence is 14 residues long. V lost 4 bases and J lost 4, with 12 bases in between. CDR1 and CDR2 from the germline V gene are PRHDT and FYEKMQ (reference sequence). The CDR3 DNA is TGTGCCAGCAGCTCGGGACCGTCTGCAGATACGCAGTATTTT. It yields the protein CASSSGPSADTQYF.

CDR3 sequence (DNA): TGTGCCAGCAGCCCAATCGAGACAAAACTCGAAGCTTTCTTT. This gives the protein CASSPIETKLEAFF. The rearrangement uses TRBV9 and TRBJ1-1; D uncertain. Per germline, CDR1 SGDLS and CDR2 YYNGEE. V dropped 4 bases and J dropped 8 bases, with 18 bases sitting between them. The length of the CDR3 is 14 residues.

This clonotype occurred many times. The J gene is TRBJ1-5, the V gene TRBV7-2; 8 bases are a match to TRBD1. This CDR3 has 18 residues. The J segment lost 2 bases and the V segment lost 5 bases, leaving 14 bases of the junction unmatched. The germline V gene has CDR1 SGHTA and CDR2 FQGNSA. The CDR3 reads CASSQWPPSTGGNQPQHF. As DNA, the CDR3 is TGTGCCAGCAGCCAGTGGCCCCCTTCGACAGGGGGCAATCAGCCCCAGCATTTT.

Ten or more counts support this clonotype. This sequence joins TRBV29-1 and TRBJ1-1; maybe TRBD1 (6 bases). CDR1 SQVTM and CDR2 ANQGSEA come from the germline V gene. The CDR3 has 14 residues. Trimming took 0 bases from V and 0 from J, leaving 8 bases between them. CDR3 sequence (DNA): TGCAGCGTTGAAGAGCACAGGGTGAACACTGAAGCTTTCTTT. Translating it yields CSVEEHRVNTEAFF.

The table lists this clonotype with a few counts. The genes are TRBV6-5 and TRBJ2-7; 9 nucleotides agree with TRBD1. This CDR3 region has 15 residues. Per germline, CDR1 MNHEY and CDR2 SVGAGI. Trimming removed 5 bases from V and 2 bases from J; junction bases left unmatched: 7. CDR3: CASSHGTGITYEQYF. The CDR3 DNA follows: TGTGCCAGCAGTCACGGGACAGGGATCACCTACGAGCAGTACTTC.

By sample fraction, this clonotype is medium-sized. The chain has TRBV21-1 and TRBJ2-7; the tabulated D call, TRBD2, remains unverified against the DNA. TRBV21-1 represents a pseudogene. The CDR3 loop spans 18 amino acids. CDR3 in amino acids: CASSKLVVVASLPYEQYF. CDR3 bases: TGTGCCAGCAGCAAATTGGTGGTCGTGGCGTCGCTACCCTACGAGCAGTACTTC.

The rearrangement joins TRBV20-1 to TRBJ2-1; 10 positions match TRBD2. J was trimmed by 7 bases and V by 1 base; bases with no gene match: 13. Germline values: CDR1 DFQATT, CDR2 SNEGSKA (reference sequence). This CDR3 comprises 17 residues. The chain's CDR3 is CSARAPIVTSGDNEQFF. CDR3 nucleotide sequence: TGCAGTGCTAGAGCCCCGATCGTCACTAGCGGGGATAATGAGCAGTTCTTC.

The chain combines TRBV27 with TRBJ2-7; TRBD2 might be the D (6 bases). The length of the CDR3 is 12 residues. With 8 bases removed from V and 1 base from J, the gap between germline ends came to 9 bases. Looked up from germline, CDR1 is MNHEY and CDR2 is SMNVEV (reference sequence). CDR3 sequence (DNA): TGTGCCAGCGGGGGGACGTCCTACGAGCAGTACTTC. This gives the protein CASGGTSYEQYF.

The CDR3 loop reads CSAQNRGRSYNEQFF. The CDR3, as DNA: TGCAGTGCTCAAAACAGGGGACGCTCCTACAATGAGCAGTTCTTC. The V gene is TRBV20-1, the J gene TRBJ2-1; 7 bases are shared with TRBD1. The CDR3 covers 15 residues. The germline gives CDR1 DFQATT, CDR2 SNEGSKA (reference sequence). The V gene end was trimmed by 5 bases and the J gene end by 0 bases; junction bases not matched to a gene: 7.

The sample holds many counts of this clonotype. V gene TRBV29-1 combines with J gene TRBJ2-5; D may be TRBD1 (6 bases). The CDR3 is made up of 12 amino acids. Between the trimmed V and J ends, which lost 5 bases and 3 bases, there was a span of 10 bases. Germline V gene lookup returns CDR1 SQVTM and CDR2 ANQGSEA. The CDR3 sequence: CSVRGSEETQYF. DNA for the CDR3: TGCAGCGTTAGGGGGTCGGAAGAGACCCAGTACTTC.

The J gene is TRBJ1-5, the V gene TRBV6-2 or TRBV6-3; D gene unclear. This CDR3 has 16 amino acids. CDR1 and CDR2 from the germline V gene are MNHEY and SVGEGT. V was shortened by 6 bases and J by 1 base, with 16 bases between the two germline ends. The CDR3 reads CASSPGNRVSNQPQHF. The CDR3 DNA reads as TGTGCCAGCAGCCCGGGGAACCGGGTGAGCAATCAGCCCCAGCATTTT.

Ten or more counts support this clonotype. The genes are TRBV7-2 and TRBJ2-7; 8 bases are shared with TRBD1. J lost 7 bases, V lost 5 bases, and 10 bases had no gene match. The CDR3 sequence is 14 residues long. Germline loops: CDR1 SGHTA, CDR2 FQGNSA. This CDR3 reads CASSETGQGEEQYF. In nucleotides, the CDR3 is TGTGCCAGCAGCGAAACAGGACAGGGTGAAGAGCAGTACTTC.

On this clonotype: A single base separates this from a much larger clone, so it may be a read error. The rearrangement links TRBV6-5 to TRBJ2-3; the match to TRBD2 covers 7 bases. Germline V gene lookup returns CDR1 MNHEY and CDR2 SVGAGI. There are 17 residues in the CDR3. CDR3 DNA: TGTGCCAGCAATTACTCGAAACGGGGGGACGACACAGATACGCAGTATTTT. Its translation: CASNYSKRGDDTDTQYF.